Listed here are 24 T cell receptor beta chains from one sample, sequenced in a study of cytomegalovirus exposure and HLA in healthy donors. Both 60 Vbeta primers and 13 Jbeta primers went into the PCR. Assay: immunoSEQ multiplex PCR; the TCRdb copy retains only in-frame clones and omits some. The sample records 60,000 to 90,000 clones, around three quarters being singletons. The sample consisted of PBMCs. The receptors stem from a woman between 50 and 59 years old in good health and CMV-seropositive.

The CDR3 DNA reads TGTGCCAGCAGCTTAGGGGGGACTAGGAACTACGAGCAGTACTTC. This sequence encodes CASSLGGTRNYEQYF. The chain couples TRBV13 to TRBJ2-7; the match to TRBD2 covers 8 bases. CDR1 and CDR2 from the germline V gene are PRHDT and FYEKMQ (reference sequence). The CDR3 loop spans 15 amino acids. The junction had 4 bases not matched to a gene; V was cut back by 0 bases and J by 3 bases.

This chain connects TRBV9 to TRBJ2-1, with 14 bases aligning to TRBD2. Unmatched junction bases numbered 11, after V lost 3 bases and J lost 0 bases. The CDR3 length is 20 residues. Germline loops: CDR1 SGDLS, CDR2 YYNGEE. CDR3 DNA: TGTGCCAGCAGCGGGCGAACAGGACTAGCGGGGGGAAGCTCCTACAATGAGCAGTTCTTC. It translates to CASSGRTGLAGGSSYNEQFF.

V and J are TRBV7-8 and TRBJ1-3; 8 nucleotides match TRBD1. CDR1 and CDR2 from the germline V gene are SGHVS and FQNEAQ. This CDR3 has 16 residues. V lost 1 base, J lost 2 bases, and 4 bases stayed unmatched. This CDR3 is CASSLDQGAPGNTIYF. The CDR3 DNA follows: TGTGCCAGCAGCTTAGATCAGGGGGCGCCTGGAAACACCATATATTTT.

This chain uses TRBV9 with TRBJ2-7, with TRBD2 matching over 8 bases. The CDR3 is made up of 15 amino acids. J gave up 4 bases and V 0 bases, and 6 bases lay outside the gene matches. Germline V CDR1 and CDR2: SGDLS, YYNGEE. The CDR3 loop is CASSVEAGAGYEQYF. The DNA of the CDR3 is TGTGCCAGCAGCGTAGAAGCGGGAGCGGGATACGAGCAGTACTTC. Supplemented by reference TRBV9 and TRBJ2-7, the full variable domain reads DSGVTQTPKHLITATGQRVTLRCSPRSGDLSVYWYQQSLDQGLQFLIQYYNGEERAKGNILERFSAQQFPDLHSELNLSSLELGDSALYFCASSVEAGAGYEQYFGPGTRLTVT.

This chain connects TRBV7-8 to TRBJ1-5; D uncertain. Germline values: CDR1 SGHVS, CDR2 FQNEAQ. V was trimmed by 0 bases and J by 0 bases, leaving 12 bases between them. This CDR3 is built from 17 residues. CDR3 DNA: TGTGCCAGCAGCTTAGCCCCGGGAGGAAATAGCAATCAGCCCCAGCATTTT. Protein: CASSLAPGGNSNQPQHF.

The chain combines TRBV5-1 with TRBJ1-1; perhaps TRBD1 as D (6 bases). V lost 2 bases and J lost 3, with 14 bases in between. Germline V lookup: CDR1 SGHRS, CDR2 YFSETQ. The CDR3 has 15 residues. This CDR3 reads CASSFHRTVDTEAFF. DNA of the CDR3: TGCGCCAGCAGCTTTCACCGGACAGTTGACACTGAAGCTTTCTTT.

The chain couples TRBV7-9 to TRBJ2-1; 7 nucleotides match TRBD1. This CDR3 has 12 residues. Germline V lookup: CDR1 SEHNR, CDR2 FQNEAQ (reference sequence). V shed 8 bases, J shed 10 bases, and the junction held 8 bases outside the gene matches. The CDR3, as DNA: TGTGCCAGCGACGGGGACAGATGGGAGCAGTTCTTC. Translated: CASDGDRWEQFF.

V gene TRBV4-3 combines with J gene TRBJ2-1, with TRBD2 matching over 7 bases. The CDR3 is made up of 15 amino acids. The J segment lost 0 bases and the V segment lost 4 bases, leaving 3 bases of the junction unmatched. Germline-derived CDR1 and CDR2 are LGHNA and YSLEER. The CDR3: CASSPTSASYNEQFF. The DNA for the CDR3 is TGCGCCAGCAGCCCCACTAGCGCCTCCTACAATGAGCAGTTCTTC.

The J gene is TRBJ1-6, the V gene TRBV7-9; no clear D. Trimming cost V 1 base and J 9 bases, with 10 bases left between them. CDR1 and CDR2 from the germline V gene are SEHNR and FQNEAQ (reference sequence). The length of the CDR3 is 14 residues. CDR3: CASSLVGGFSPLHF. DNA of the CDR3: TGTGCCAGCAGCTTAGTTGGAGGGTTTTCACCCCTCCACTTT.

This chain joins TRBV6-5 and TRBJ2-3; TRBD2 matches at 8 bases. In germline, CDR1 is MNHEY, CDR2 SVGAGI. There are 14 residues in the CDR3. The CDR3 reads CASGAMSSTDTQYF. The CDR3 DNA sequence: TGTGCTAGCGGGGCTATGTCTAGCACAGATACGCAGTATTTT.

The CDR3 sequence: CASTPRDLSYEQYF. DNA for the CDR3: TGTGCCAGTACCCCCCGGGACTTATCCTACGAGCAGTACTTC. The rearrangement joins TRBV2 to TRBJ2-7, with D possibly matching TRBD2 (6 bases). The CDR3 is 14 residues long. The germline V gene has CDR1 SNHLY and CDR2 FYNNEI. The V and J ends lost 9 bases and 1 base respectively, with 16 bases between them.

The CDR3 is CASSLRFGGDTEAFF. The CDR3 DNA sequence: TGCGCCAGCAGCTTACGTTTTGGGGGCGACACTGAAGCTTTCTTT. This chain connects TRBV5-1 to TRBJ1-1, with D tentatively TRBD1 (6 bases). The CDR3 consists of 15 residues. Deletions cut 2 bases from V and 3 bases from J, with 14 bases between. CDR1 is SGHRS, CDR2 YFSETQ, per germline.

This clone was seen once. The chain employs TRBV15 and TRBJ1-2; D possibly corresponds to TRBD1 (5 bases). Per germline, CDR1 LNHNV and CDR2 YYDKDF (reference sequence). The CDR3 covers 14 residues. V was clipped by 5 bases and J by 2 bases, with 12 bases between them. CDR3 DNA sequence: TGTGCCACCAGCCCAGGGAGCGGGAACTATGGCTACACCTTC. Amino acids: CATSPGSGNYGYTF.

CDR3 loop: CASSLTSGGDETQYF. In DNA, the CDR3 is TGCGCCAGCAGCTTGACTAGCGGGGGGGATGAGACCCAGTACTTC. The chain is built from TRBV5-1 and TRBJ2-5; 13 positions match TRBD2. The CDR3 has 15 residues. Germline trimming cut 1 base from V and 5 bases from J; bases unmatched to any gene: 2. Germline assignment: CDR1 SGHRS and CDR2 YFSETQ.

DNA of the CDR3: TGTGCCAGTAGTATGGACAGGGCTGAAAAACTGTTTTTT. This sequence encodes CASSMDRAEKLFF. The chain employs TRBV19 and TRBJ1-4, with 8 bases fitting TRBD1. CDR1 is LNHDA and CDR2 is SQIVND in the germline V gene (reference sequence). This CDR3 contains 13 residues. V shed 3 bases, J shed 7 bases, and the junction held 1 base outside the gene matches.

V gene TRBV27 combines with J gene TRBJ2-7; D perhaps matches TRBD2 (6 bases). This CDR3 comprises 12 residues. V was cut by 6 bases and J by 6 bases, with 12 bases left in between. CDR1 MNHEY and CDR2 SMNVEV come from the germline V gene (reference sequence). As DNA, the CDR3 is TGTGCCAGCAGGTCCAGCGGGCTCGAGCAGTACTTC. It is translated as CASRSSGLEQYF.

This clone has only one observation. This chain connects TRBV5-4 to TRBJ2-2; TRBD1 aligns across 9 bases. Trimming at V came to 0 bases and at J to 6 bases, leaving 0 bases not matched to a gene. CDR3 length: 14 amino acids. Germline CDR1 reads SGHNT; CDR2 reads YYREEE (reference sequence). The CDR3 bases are TGTGCCAGCAGCTTGGGACAGGGGGCCGGGGAGCTGTTTTTT. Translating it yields CASSLGQGAGELFF.

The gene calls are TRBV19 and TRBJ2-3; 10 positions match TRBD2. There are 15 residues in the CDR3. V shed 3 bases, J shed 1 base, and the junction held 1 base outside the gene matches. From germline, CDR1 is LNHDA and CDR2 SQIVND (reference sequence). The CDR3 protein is CASSIGTSGTDTQYF. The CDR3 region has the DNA TGTGCCAGTAGTATCGGGACTAGCGGCACAGATACGCAGTATTTT.

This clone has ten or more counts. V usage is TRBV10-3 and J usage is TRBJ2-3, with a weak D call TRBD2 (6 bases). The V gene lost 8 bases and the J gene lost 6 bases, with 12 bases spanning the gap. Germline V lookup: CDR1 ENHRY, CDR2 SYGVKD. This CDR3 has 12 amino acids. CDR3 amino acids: CAIGGGRDTQYF. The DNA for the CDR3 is TGTGCCATCGGGGGAGGTCGGGATACGCAGTATTTT.

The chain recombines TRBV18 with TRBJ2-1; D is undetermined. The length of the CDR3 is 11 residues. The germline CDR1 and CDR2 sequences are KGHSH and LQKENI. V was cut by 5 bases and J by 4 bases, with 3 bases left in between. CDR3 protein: CASSSYNEQFF. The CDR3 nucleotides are TGTGCCAGCTCATCTTACAATGAGCAGTTCTTC. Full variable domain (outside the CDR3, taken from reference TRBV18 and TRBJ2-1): NAGVMQNPRHLVRRRGQEARLRCSPMKGHSHVYWYRQLPEEGLKFMVYLQKENIIDESGMPKERFSAEFPKEGPSILRIQQVVRGDSAAYFCASSSYNEQFFGPGTRLTVL.

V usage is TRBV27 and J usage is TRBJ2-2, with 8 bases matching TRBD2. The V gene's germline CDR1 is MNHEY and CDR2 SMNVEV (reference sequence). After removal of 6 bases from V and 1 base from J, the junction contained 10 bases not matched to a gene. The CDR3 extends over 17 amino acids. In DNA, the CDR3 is TGTGCCAGCAGGCATATAGCGGGGCGAAAGAACACCGGGGAGCTGTTTTTT. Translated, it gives CASRHIAGRKNTGELFF.

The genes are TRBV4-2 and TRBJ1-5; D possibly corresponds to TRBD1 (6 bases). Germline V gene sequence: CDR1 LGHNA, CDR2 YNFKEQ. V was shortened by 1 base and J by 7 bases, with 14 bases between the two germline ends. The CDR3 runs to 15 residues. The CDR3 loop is CASSQGQAMGQPQHF. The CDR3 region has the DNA TGTGCCAGCAGCCAAGGACAGGCTATGGGGCAGCCCCAGCATTTT.

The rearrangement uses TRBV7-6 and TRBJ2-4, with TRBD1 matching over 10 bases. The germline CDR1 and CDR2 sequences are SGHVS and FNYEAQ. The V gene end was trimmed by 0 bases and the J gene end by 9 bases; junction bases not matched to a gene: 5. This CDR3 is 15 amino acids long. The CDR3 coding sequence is TGTGCCAGCAGCTTAGCCGGGACAGGGGAGTCCATTCAGTACTTC. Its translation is CASSLAGTGESIQYF. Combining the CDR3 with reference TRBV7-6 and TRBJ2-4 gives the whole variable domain GAGVSQSPRYKVTKRGQDVALRCDPISGHVSLYWYRQALGQGPEFLTYFNYEAQQDKSGLPNDRFSAERPEGSISTLTIQRTEQRDSAMYRCASSLAGTGESIQYFGAGTRLSVL.

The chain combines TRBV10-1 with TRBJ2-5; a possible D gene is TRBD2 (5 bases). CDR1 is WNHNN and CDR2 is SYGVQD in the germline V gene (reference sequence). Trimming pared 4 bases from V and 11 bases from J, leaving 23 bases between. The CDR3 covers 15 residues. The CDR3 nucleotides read TGCGCCAGCAGTGGCGGCGGAGGAACCCCGGGCAGGCAGTACTTC. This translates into CASSGGGGTPGRQYF.